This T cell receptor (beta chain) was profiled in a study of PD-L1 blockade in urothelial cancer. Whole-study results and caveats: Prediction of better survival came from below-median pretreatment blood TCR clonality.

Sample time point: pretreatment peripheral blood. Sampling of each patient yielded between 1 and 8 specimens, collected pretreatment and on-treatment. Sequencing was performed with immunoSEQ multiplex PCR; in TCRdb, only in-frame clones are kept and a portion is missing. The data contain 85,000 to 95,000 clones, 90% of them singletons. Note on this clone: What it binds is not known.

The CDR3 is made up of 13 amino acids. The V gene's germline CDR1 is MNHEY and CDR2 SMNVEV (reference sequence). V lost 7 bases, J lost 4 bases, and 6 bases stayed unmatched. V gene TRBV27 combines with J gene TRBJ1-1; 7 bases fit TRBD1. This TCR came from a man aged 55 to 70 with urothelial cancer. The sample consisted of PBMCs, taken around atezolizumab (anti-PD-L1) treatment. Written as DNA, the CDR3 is TGTGCCAGCATACCGACAGGGTCCACTGAAGCTTTCTTT. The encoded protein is CASIPTGSTEAFF.